A single sample is the source of the 2 T cell receptor beta chains below, sequenced in a study of CD8 T cells in acute hepatitis C reinfection. Time point: naive CD8 control sorted from an acute-time-point sample. TCRdb's table, derived via immunoSEQ multiplex PCR, lists solely in-frame clones and lacks some. Among 30,000 to 45,000 clones, 70% to 90% were seen once, and the ten largest hold 10% to 11%. The specimen was naive CD8+ T cells from PBMCs. The receptor source for this set is a woman aged 18-35 years who spontaneously cleared hepatitis C infection.

This sequence joins TRBV9 and TRBJ2-5; no definite D call. CDR3 size: 13 residues. The germline CDR1 and CDR2 sequences are SGDLS and YYNGEE. Trimming removed 1 base at V and 2 bases at J, with 6 bases between. The CDR3 spells CASSVTFQETQYF. The CDR3, as DNA: TGTGCCAGCAGCGTAACCTTTCAAGAGACCCAGTACTTC.

CDR3 protein: CASSYSENTEAFF. The CDR3 bases are TGTGCCAGCAGTTACTCGGAGAACACTGAAGCTTTCTTT. The rearrangement links TRBV6-5 to TRBJ1-1; D gene uncertain. Looked up from germline, CDR1 is MNHEY and CDR2 is SVGAGI. The V gene lost 0 bases and the J gene lost 1 base, with 3 bases spanning the gap. This CDR3 is built from 13 residues.